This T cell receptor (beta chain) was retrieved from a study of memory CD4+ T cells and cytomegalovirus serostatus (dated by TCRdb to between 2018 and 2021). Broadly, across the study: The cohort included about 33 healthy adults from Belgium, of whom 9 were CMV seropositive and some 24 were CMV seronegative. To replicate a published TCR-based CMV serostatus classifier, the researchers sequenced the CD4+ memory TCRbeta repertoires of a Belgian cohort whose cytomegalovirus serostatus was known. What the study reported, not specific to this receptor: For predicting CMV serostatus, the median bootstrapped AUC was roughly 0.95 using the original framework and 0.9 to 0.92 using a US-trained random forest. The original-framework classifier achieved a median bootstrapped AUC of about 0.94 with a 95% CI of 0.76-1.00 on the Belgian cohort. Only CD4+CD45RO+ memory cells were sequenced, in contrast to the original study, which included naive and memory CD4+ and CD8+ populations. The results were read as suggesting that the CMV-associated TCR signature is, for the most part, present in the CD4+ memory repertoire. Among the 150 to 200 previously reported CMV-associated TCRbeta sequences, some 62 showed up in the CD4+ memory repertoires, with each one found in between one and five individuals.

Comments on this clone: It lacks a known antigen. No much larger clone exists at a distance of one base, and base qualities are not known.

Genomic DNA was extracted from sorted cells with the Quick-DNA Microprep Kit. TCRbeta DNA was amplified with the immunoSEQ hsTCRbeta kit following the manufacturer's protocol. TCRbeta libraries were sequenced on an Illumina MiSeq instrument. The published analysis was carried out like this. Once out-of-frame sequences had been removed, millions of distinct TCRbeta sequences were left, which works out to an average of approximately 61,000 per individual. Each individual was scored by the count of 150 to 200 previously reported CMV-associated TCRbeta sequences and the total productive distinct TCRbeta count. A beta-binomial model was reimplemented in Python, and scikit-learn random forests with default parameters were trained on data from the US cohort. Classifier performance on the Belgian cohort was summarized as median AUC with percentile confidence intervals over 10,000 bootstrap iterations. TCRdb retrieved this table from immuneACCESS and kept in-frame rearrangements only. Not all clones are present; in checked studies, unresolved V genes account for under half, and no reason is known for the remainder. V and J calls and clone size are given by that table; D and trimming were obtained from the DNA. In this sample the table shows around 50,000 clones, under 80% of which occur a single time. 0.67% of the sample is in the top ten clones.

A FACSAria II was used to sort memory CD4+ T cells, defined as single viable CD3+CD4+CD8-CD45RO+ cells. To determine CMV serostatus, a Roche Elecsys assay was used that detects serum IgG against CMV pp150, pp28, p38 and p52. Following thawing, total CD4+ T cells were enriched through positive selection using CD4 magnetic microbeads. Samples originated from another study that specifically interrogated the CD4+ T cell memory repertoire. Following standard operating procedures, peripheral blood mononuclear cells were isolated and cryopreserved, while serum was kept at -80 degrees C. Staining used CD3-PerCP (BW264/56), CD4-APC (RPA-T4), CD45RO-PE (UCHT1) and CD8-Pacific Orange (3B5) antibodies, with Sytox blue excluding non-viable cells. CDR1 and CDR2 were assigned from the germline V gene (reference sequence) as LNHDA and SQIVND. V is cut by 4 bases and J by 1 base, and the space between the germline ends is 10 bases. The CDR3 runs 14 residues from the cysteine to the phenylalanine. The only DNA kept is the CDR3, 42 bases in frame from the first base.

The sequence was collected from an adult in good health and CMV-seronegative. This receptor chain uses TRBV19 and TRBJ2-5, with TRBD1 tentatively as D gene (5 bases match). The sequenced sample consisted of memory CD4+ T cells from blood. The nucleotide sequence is TGTGCCAGTAGTACGACAGTATTCCAAGAGACCCAGTACTTC. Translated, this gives CASSTTVFQETQYF. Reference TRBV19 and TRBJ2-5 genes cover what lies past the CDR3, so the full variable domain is DGGITQSPKYLFRKEGQNVTLSCEQNLNHDAMYWYRQDPGQGLRLIYYSQIVNDFQKGDIAEGYSVSREKKESFPLTVTSAQKNPTAFYLCASSTTVFQETQYFGPGTRLLVL.